These T cell receptor beta chains were read from a single sample in a study of blood T cell repertoires in COVID-19. Data came from immunoSEQ multiplex PCR; TCRdb stores just in-frame clones and leaves some out. This sample has around 80,000 clones, with approximately 83% found just once. Sequenced sample: peripheral blood. The receptors stem from a human donor in a cohort sampled during active COVID-19. The CDR3 runs from the conserved cysteine through the conserved F or W. Fields, in order: V gene, J gene, clone size, D gene, CDR3 protein, CDR3 DNA. A D gene is named only where the DNA matches it firmly. The size entry is marked missing in some rows and otherwise reads once, few, many or a size class.

>TRBV4-1|TRBJ1-5|-|-
CASSFTGTWQPQHF
TGCGCCAGCAGCTTTACAGGGACCTGGCAGCCCCAGCATTTT
>TRBV2|TRBJ1-6|-|-
CASSEVNSYNSPLHF
TGTGCCAGCAGTGAAGTTAACTCCTATAATTCACCCCTCCACTTT
>TRBV3-1/TRBV3-2|TRBJ2-4|-|-
CASSQDQGTVAKNIQYF
TGTGCCAGCAGCCAAGATCAGGGTACCGTAGCCAAAAACATTCAGTACTTC
>TRBV20-1|TRBJ2-5|-|TRBD2
CSASNNLAGGQETQYF
TGCAGTGCTAGTAATAACCTAGCGGGAGGTCAAGAGACCCAGTACTTC
>TRBV28|TRBJ2-7|-|TRBD2
CASSSPGLALSYEQYF
TGTGCCAGCAGTTCACCGGGACTAGCTCTAAGTTACGAGCAGTACTTC
>TRBV11-3|TRBJ1-3|few|-
CASSLRSGNTIYF
TGTGCCAGCAGCTTACGCTCTGGAAACACCATATATTTT
>TRBV7-3|TRBJ2-1|-|TRBD2
CASSFSGGNNEQFF
TGTGCCAGCAGTTTTAGCGGGGGAAACAATGAGCAGTTCTTC
>TRBV28|TRBJ2-7|-|-
CASSHTSNYEQYF
TGTGCCAGCAGCCACACTAGTAACTACGAGCAGTACTTC
>TRBV25-1|TRBJ2-1|-|TRBD2
CASSELGAGATNEQFF
TGTGCCAGCAGTGAGCTAGGAGCGGGAGCGACCAATGAGCAGTTCTTC
>TRBV10-3|TRBJ1-1|-|TRBD1
CAIVGQGGTEAFF
TGTGCCATCGTGGGACAGGGCGGCACTGAAGCTTTCTTT
>TRBV2|TRBJ2-7|-|-
CASRGAGEQYF
TGTGCCAGCAGAGGAGCGGGCGAGCAGTACTTC
>TRBV6-5|TRBJ1-2|-|TRBD1
CASSSTGQGYGYTF
TGTGCCAGCAGCTCGACCGGACAGGGCTATGGCTACACCTTC
>TRBV21-1|TRBJ1-5|-|-
CASVRTGGVYQPQHF
TGTGCCAGCGTTCGGACAGGGGGCGTCTATCAGCCCCAGCATTTT
>TRBV19|TRBJ2-5|-|TRBD1
CASSMAPGQQETQYF
TGTGCCAGTAGTATGGCCCCGGGACAGCAAGAGACCCAGTACTTC
>TRBV19|TRBJ2-1|-|-
CASTKGSGPRGNEQFF
TGTGCCAGTACCAAAGGGTCCGGGCCCAGAGGGAATGAGCAGTTCTTC
>TRBV5-6|TRBJ2-5|-|TRBD2
CASSLAVRGGRRGETQYF
TGTGCCAGCAGCTTGGCTGTGCGGGGGGGCCGTCGGGGAGAGACCCAGTACTTC
>TRBV2|TRBJ2-6|-|-
CATGEGQVPSGANVLTF
TGTGCCACAGGGGAGGGACAGGTACCCTCTGGGGCCAACGTCCTGACTTTC
>TRBV6-1|TRBJ1-2|-|TRBD1
CASSEAAAGGISLYGYTF
TGTGCCAGCAGTGAAGCTGCGGCAGGGGGCATCAGCCTCTATGGCTACACCTTC
>TRBV10-1|TRBJ1-3|-|-
CASSEERNTIYF
TGCGCCAGCAGTGAGGAGCGAAACACCATATATTTT
>TRBV7-3|TRBJ1-1|-|-
CASSRRADTEAFF
TGTGCCAGCAGCCGACGTGCGGACACTGAAGCTTTCTTT
>TRBV30|TRBJ2-7|-|TRBD1
CAFESLGQVSYEQYF
TGTGCCTTCGAGAGTCTGGGACAGGTATCCTACGAGCAGTACTTC
>TRBV30|TRBJ1-4|once|-
CAWRQGRGEKLFF
TGTGCCTGGAGGCAGGGGAGGGGTGAAAAACTGTTTTTT
>TRBV7-3|TRBJ2-1|-|TRBD2
CASSLRLAGGEQFF
TGTGCCAGCAGCTTAAGACTAGCGGGAGGTGAGCAGTTCTTC
>TRBV7-3|TRBJ2-1|-|-
CASSPRAEQFF
TGTGCCAGCAGCCCCAGGGCTGAGCAGTTCTTC
>TRBV14|TRBJ2-5|-|TRBD1
CASSQAKGANLQETQYF
TGTGCCAGCAGCCAAGCAAAGGGGGCGAACCTCCAAGAGACCCAGTACTTC
>TRBV9|TRBJ2-3|-|TRBD2
CASSVDPAGTYGDTQYF
TGTGCCAGCAGCGTAGACCCAGCGGGGACCTACGGAGATACGCAGTATTTT
>TRBV5-1|TRBJ2-7|-|-
CASSLGGRPEQYF
TGCGCCAGCAGCTTGGGGGGCAGGCCCGAGCAGTACTTC
>TRBV3-1/TRBV3-2|TRBJ2-1|-|TRBD2
CASSPRRGGPRNEQFF
TGTGCCAGCAGCCCTCGCCGGGGGGGGCCGCGCAATGAGCAGTTCTTC
>TRBV6-6|TRBJ1-1|-|-
CASSSQKGDTEAFF
TGTGCCAGCAGTTCCCAGAAAGGGGACACTGAAGCTTTCTTT
>TRBV7-2|TRBJ1-6|-|TRBD1
CASSKPGQSNSPLHF
TGTGCCAGCAGCAAACCGGGACAGTCTAATTCACCCCTCCACTTT
>TRBV2|TRBJ1-5|-|-
CASSEGPGRYNQPQHF
TGTGCCAGCAGTGAGGGGCCAGGGAGGTACAATCAGCCCCAGCATTTT
>TRBV2|TRBJ2-7|-|TRBD1
CASSAPETGFNEQYF
TGTGCCAGCAGTGCGCCAGAGACAGGGTTCAACGAGCAGTACTTC
>TRBV4-2|TRBJ2-3|-|TRBD2
CASSLAGLADTDTQYF
TGTGCCAGCAGCCTTGCCGGACTAGCGGACACAGATACGCAGTATTTT
>TRBV2|TRBJ2-7|-|TRBD1
CASSFRDRGNEQYF
TGTGCCAGCAGTTTCCGGGACAGGGGGAACGAGCAGTACTTC
>TRBV27|TRBJ2-1|-|TRBD2
CASSLFSASGGVNEQFF
TGTGCCAGCAGTTTATTTAGCGCTAGCGGGGGGGTCAATGAGCAGTTCTTC
>TRBV27|TRBJ2-3|-|-
CASTNGGLRTDTQYF
TGTGCCAGCACCAATGGGGGCCTGCGCACAGATACGCAGTATTTT
>TRBV28|TRBJ1-5|few|-
CASSERGSPYQPQHF
TGTGCCAGCAGTGAGAGAGGCTCTCCATATCAGCCCCAGCATTTT
>TRBV7-9|TRBJ1-4|-|TRBD1
CASGRGLDNEKLFF
TGTGCCAGCGGAAGGGGGCTCGATAATGAAAAACTGTTTTTT
>TRBV2|TRBJ2-5|-|-
CASSEALQGGETQYF
TGTGCCAGCAGTGAAGCGCTGCAGGGCGGCGAGACCCAGTACTTC
>TRBV30|TRBJ2-1|once|-
CAWSEPGDEQFF
TGTGCCTGGAGCGAACCCGGGGATGAGCAGTTCTTC
>TRBV4-1|TRBJ2-1|-|TRBD2
CASSQPGTSGYNEQFF
TGCGCCAGCAGCCAACCAGGGACTAGCGGCTACAATGAGCAGTTCTTC
>TRBV19|TRBJ2-4|-|-
CASSIGDIQYF
TGTGCCAGTAGTATCGGGGACATTCAGTACTTC
>TRBV5-6|TRBJ2-1|-|-
CASRLGVNEQFF
TGTGCCAGCAGGCTCGGGGTCAATGAGCAGTTCTTC
>TRBV27|TRBJ2-7|-|TRBD1
CASSLRKNGQGSSYEQYF
TGTGCCAGCAGTTTGAGAAAAAATGGACAGGGGTCCTCCTACGAGCAGTACTTC
>TRBV19|TRBJ1-5|few|TRBD1
CASSWTGDRNQPQHF
TGTGCCAGTAGCTGGACAGGGGATAGAAATCAGCCCCAGCATTTT
>TRBV6-5|TRBJ1-5|-|-
CASRQGTWSNQPQHF
TGTGCCAGCAGGCAGGGGACCTGGAGCAATCAGCCCCAGCATTTT
>TRBV9|TRBJ2-7|few|-
CASSVGLGALSYEQYF
TGTGCCAGCAGCGTAGGTCTAGGGGCACTCTCCTACGAGCAGTACTTC
>TRBV25-1|TRBJ1-5|-|-
CASSEPTRKQPQHF
TGTGCCAGCAGTGAACCGACTAGGAAACAGCCCCAGCATTTT
>TRBV3-1/TRBV3-2|TRBJ1-3|few|TRBD1
CASSPGGTASGNTIYF
TGTGCCAGCAGCCCTGGCGGGACAGCCTCTGGAAACACCATATATTTT
>TRBV28|TRBJ1-5|-|TRBD1
CASSPPGTDHQPQHF
TGTGCCAGCAGTCCACCAGGGACAGATCATCAGCCCCAGCATTTT
>TRBV6-6|TRBJ1-5|-|-
CASELGGGNQPQHF
TGTGCCAGCGAGTTAGGAGGCGGCAATCAGCCCCAGCATTTT
>TRBV28|TRBJ1-2|-|-
CASTENPNYGYTF
TGTGCCAGCACGGAGAACCCTAACTATGGCTACACCTTC
>TRBV4-1|TRBJ2-1|once|TRBD2
CASSQDPLAGGGNEQFF
TGCGCCAGCAGCCAAGATCCCCTAGCGGGGGGCGGGAATGAGCAGTTCTTC